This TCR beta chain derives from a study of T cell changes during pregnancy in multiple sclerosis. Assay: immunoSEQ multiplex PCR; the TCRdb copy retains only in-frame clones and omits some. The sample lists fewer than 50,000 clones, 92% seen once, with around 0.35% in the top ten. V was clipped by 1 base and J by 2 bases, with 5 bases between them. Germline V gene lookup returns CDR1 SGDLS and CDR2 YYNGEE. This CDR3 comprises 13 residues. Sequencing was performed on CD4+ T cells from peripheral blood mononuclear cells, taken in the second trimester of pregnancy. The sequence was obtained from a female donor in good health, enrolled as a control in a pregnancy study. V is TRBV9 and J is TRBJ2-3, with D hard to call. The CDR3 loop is CASSVLATDTQYF. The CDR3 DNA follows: TGTGCCAGCAGCGTACTGGCCACAGATACGCAGTATTTT.